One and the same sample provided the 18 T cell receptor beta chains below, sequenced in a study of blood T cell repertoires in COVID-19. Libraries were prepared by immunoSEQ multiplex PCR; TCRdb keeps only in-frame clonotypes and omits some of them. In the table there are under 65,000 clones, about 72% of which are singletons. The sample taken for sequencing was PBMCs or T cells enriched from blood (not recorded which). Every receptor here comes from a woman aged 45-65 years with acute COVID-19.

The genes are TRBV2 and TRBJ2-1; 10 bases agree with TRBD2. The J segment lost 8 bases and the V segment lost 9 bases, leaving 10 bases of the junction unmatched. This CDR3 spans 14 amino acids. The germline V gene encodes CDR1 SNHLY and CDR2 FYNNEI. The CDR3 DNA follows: TGTGCCAGTCAAGCGGGGGGGGTAATAGATGAGCAGTTCTTC. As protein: CASQAGGVIDEQFF.

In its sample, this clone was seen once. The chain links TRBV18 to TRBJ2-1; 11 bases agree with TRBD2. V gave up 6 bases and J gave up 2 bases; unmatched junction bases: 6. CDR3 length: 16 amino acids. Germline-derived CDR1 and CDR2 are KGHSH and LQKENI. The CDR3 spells CASSLTSGGTYNEQFF. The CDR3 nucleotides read TGTGCCAGCTCCCTAACTAGCGGGGGTACCTACAATGAGCAGTTCTTC.

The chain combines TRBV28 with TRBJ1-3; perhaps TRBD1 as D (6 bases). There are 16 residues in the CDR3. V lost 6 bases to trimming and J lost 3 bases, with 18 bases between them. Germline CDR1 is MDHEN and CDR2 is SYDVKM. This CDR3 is CASSPPLGALGNTIYF. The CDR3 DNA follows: TGTGCCAGCAGCCCCCCCCTGGGGGCGCTTGGAAACACCATATATTTT.

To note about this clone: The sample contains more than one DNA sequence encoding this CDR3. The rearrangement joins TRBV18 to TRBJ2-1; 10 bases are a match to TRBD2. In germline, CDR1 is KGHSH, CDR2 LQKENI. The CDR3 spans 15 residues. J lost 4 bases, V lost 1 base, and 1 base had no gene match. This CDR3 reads CASSPLAGGYNEQFF. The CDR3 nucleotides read TGTGCCAGCTCACCACTAGCGGGGGGATACAATGAGCAGTTCTTC.

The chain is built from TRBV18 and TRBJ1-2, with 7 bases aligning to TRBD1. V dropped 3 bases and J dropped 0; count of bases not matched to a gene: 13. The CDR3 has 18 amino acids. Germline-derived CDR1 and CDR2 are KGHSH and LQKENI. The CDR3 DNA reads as TGTGCCAGCTCACCTAGGGGGCCACACTACCTTACTAACTATGGCTACACCTTC. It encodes CASSPRGPHYLTNYGYTF.

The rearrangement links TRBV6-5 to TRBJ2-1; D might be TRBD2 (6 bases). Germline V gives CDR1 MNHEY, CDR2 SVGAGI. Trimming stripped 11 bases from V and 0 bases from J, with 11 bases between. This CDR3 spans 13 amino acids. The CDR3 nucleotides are TGTGCCGGAGGAGGGCTCTCCTACAATGAGCAGTTCTTC. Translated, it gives CAGGGLSYNEQFF.

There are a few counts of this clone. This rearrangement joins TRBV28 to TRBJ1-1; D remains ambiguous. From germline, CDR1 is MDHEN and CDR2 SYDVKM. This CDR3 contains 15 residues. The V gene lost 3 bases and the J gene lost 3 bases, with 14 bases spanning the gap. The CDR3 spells CASSLVGRADTEAFF. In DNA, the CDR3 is TGTGCCAGCAGTTTGGTGGGGAGGGCGGACACTGAAGCTTTCTTT. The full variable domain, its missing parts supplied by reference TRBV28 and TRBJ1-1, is DVKVTQSSRYLVKRTGEKVFLECVQDMDHENMFWYRQDPGLGLRLIYFSYDVKMKEKGDIPEGYSVSREKKERFSLILESASTNQTSMYLCASSLVGRADTEAFFGQGTRLTVV.

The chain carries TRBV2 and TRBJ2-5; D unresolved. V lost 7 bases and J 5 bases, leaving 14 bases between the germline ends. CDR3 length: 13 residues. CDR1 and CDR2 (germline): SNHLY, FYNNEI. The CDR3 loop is CASTKNGGETQYF. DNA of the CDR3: TGTGCCAGCACTAAAAATGGTGGTGAGACCCAGTACTTC.

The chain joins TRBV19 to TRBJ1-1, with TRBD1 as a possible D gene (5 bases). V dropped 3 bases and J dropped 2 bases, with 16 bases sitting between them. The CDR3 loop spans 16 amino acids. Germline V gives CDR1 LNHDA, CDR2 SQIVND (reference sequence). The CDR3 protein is CASSIAGPGLNTEAFF. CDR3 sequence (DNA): TGTGCCAGTAGTATTGCGGGGCCAGGGCTTAACACTGAAGCTTTCTTT.

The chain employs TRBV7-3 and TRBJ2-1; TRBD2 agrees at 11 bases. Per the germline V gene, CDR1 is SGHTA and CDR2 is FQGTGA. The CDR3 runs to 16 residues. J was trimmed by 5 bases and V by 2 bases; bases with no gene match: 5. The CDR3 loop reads CASSLLSGGAHNEQFF. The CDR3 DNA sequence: TGTGCCAGCAGCTTACTTAGCGGGGGGGCTCACAATGAGCAGTTCTTC. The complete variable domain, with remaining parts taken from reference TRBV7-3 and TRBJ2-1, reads GAGVSQTPSNKVTEKGKYVELRCDPISGHTALYWYRQSLGQGPEFLIYFQGTGAADDSGLPNDRFFAVRPEGSVSTLKIQRTERGDSAVYLCASSLLSGGAHNEQFFGPGTRLTVL.

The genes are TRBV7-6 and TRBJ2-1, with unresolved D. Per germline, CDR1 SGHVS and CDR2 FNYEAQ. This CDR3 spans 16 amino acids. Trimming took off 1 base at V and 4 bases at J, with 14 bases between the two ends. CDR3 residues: CASSLVVDATYNEQFF. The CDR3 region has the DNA TGTGCCAGCAGCTTAGTAGTCGATGCGACTTACAATGAGCAGTTCTTC.

The CDR3 nucleotides read TGCGCCAGCAGCTTAGCGGGATTGAATAGCAATCAGCCCCAGCATTTT. As protein: CASSLAGLNSNQPQHF. This chain uses TRBV5-1 with TRBJ1-5; D remains ambiguous. Trimming left V 2 bases short and J 0 bases short, with 12 bases between. CDR3 length equals 16 residues. Germline V lookup: CDR1 SGHRS, CDR2 YFSETQ. The complete variable domain, with remaining parts taken from reference TRBV5-1 and TRBJ1-5, reads KAGVTQTPRYLIKTRGQQVTLSCSPISGHRSVSWYQQTPGQGLQFLFEYFSETQRNKGNFPGRFSGRQFSNSRSEMNVSTLELGDSALYLCASSLAGLNSNQPQHFGDGTRLSIL.

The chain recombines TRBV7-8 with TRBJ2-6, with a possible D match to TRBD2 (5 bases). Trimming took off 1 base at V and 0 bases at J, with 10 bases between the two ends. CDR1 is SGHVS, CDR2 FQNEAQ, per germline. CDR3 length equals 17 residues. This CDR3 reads CASSLEGDSSGANVLTF. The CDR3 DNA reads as TGTGCCAGCAGCTTAGAGGGAGATAGCTCTGGGGCCAACGTCCTGACTTTC.

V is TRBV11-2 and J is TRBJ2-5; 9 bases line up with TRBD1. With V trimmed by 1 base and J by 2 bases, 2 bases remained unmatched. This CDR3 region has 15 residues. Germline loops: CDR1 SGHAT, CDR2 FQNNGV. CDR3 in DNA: TGTGCCAGCAGCTTAGTAGGGACAGGGCAAGAGACCCAGTACTTC. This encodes CASSLVGTGQETQYF.

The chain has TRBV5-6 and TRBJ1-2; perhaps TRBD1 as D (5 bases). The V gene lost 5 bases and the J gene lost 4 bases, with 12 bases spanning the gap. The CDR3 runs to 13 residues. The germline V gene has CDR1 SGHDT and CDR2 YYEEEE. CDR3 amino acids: CASSYQGGYGYTF. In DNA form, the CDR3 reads TGTGCCAGCAGTTATCAGGGAGGCTATGGCTACACCTTC.

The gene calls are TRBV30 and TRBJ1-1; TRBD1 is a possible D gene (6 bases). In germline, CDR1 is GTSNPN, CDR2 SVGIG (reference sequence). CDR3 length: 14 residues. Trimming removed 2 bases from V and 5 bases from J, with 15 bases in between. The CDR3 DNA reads TGTGCCTGGAGTCAGGGGCTTGGGGTAACTGAAGCTTTCTTT. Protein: CAWSQGLGVTEAFF.

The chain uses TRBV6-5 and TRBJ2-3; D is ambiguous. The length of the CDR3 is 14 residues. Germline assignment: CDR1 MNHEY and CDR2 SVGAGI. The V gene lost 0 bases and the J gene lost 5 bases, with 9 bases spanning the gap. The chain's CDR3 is CASSYSKLRDTQYF. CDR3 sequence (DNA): TGTGCCAGCAGTTACTCGAAACTAAGAGATACGCAGTATTTT.

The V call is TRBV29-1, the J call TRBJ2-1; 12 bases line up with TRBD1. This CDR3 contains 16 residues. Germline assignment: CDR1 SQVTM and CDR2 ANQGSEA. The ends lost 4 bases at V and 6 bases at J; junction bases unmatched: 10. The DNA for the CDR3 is TGCAGCGTTGCAAGTACGGGACAGGGGGCGCGCAATGAGCAGTTCTTC. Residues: CSVASTGQGARNEQFF.